Each of the 21 T cell receptor beta chains below was sequenced from the same sample in a study of cytomegalovirus exposure and HLA in healthy donors. Sequencing was performed with immunoSEQ multiplex PCR; in TCRdb, only in-frame clones are kept and a portion is missing. This table holds over 150,000 clones, around 84% found once. The sample comprised PBMCs. The receptors stem from a man younger than 35 in good health and CMV-seropositive.

This chain links TRBV27 with TRBJ2-7; TRBD1 might be the D (5 bases). V gave up 2 bases and J gave up 2 bases, with 10 bases separating them. Per the germline V gene, CDR1 is MNHEY and CDR2 is SMNVEV (reference sequence). CDR3 length equals 14 residues. CDR3 nucleotides: TGTGCCAGCAGTTTAGGGGCAGGGACCTACGAGCAGTACTTC. It yields the protein CASSLGAGTYEQYF.

This chain uses TRBV20-1 with TRBJ2-7; D is uncertain. This CDR3 comprises 10 residues. V gave up 6 bases and J gave up 2 bases, with 5 bases separating them. Germline CDR1 reads DFQATT; CDR2 reads SNEGSKA (reference sequence). The CDR3 nucleotides are TGCAGTGCCGAGCCCTACGAGCAGTACTTC. The encoded protein is CSAEPYEQYF.

The chain combines TRBV11-1 with TRBJ2-3, with 7 bases identical to TRBD2. CDR1 and CDR2 (germline): SGHAT, FQDESV (reference sequence). This CDR3 spans 12 amino acids. The V and J ends lost 3 bases and 6 bases, in that order; junction bases with no gene match: 0. The CDR3 bases are TGTGCCAGCAGCTTGGGGGGGGATACGCAGTATTTT. This codes for CASSLGGDTQYF.

The V and J genes are TRBV7-2 and TRBJ2-4; 9 bases map to TRBD2. Germline CDR1 SGHTA, CDR2 FQGNSA. The CDR3 runs 15 residues. V gave up 5 bases and J gave up 8 bases; unmatched junction bases: 10. The CDR3, as DNA: TGTGCCAGCAGCCCCTCTAGCGGGGCCATGCACATTCAGTACTTC. Its protein product is CASSPSSGAMHIQYF.

This clone came up once. This sequence joins TRBV5-1 and TRBJ1-2, with D perhaps matching TRBD1 (6 bases). This CDR3 has 15 amino acids. CDR1 is SGHRS, CDR2 YFSETQ, per germline. Between the trimmed V and J ends, which lost 2 bases and 0 bases, there was a span of 11 bases. CDR3 residues: CASSLSTGTNYGYTF. The DNA for the CDR3 is TGCGCCAGCAGCTTATCCACAGGGACTAACTATGGCTACACCTTC.

This clone has a single count. The chain has TRBV9 and TRBJ2-7; TRBD1 matches at 9 bases. Germline trimming cut 7 bases from V and 3 bases from J; bases unmatched to any gene: 8. CDR1 is SGDLS, CDR2 YYNGEE, per germline. The CDR3 has 14 amino acids. CDR3: CASSRGTGNYEQYF. The CDR3 DNA reads TGTGCCAGCTCAAGAGGGACAGGGAACTACGAGCAGTACTTC.

This clone turned up a few times. The genes are TRBV28 and TRBJ2-7, with 8 bases identical to TRBD1. CDR1 is MDHEN, CDR2 SYDVKM, per germline. The CDR3 consists of 15 residues. J gave up 2 bases and V 5 bases, and 8 bases lay outside the gene matches. CDR3 nucleotide sequence: TGTGCCAGCAGTGGGCGCAGGGGGCCAACCTACGAGCAGTACTTC. It yields the protein CASSGRRGPTYEQYF.

The chain links TRBV28 to TRBJ2-7; TRBD2 agrees at 9 bases. Germline loops: CDR1 MDHEN, CDR2 SYDVKM. This CDR3 has 15 residues. The ends lost 4 bases at V and 2 bases at J; junction bases unmatched: 6. The CDR3 spells CASSSASGATYEQYF. The CDR3, as DNA: TGTGCCAGCAGTTCGGCTAGCGGGGCTACCTACGAGCAGTACTTC. The complete variable domain, with remaining parts taken from reference TRBV28 and TRBJ2-7, reads DVKVTQSSRYLVKRTGEKVFLECVQDMDHENMFWYRQDPGLGLRLIYFSYDVKMKEKGDIPEGYSVSREKKERFSLILESASTNQTSMYLCASSSASGATYEQYFGPGTRLTVT.

The CDR3 loop reads CASSPILAKASSYEQYF. CDR3 DNA sequence: TGTGCCAGCAGCCCAATACTAGCGAAGGCGTCCTCCTACGAGCAGTACTTC. The V and J genes are TRBV28 and TRBJ2-7; 7 bases map to TRBD2. The germline V gene encodes CDR1 MDHEN and CDR2 SYDVKM. The CDR3 is 17 amino acids. The V gene end was trimmed by 6 bases and the J gene end by 0 bases; junction bases not matched to a gene: 14.

CDR3 loop: CASMNPPNRDICTEAFF. The CDR3 DNA sequence: TGCGCCAGCATGAACCCCCCGAACAGGGACATATGCACTGAAGCTTTCTTT. The V gene is TRBV10-1, the J gene TRBJ1-1, with D possibly TRBD1 on 6 matching bases. Trimming removed 7 bases at V and 4 bases at J, with 25 bases between. The germline CDR1 and CDR2 sequences are WNHNN and SYGVQD (reference sequence). This CDR3 contains 17 residues.

The gene calls are TRBV9 and TRBJ1-5; D is ambiguous. The CDR3 sequence is 15 residues long. Between the trimmed V and J ends, which lost 3 bases and 5 bases, there was a span of 15 bases. Germline CDR1 is SGDLS and CDR2 is YYNGEE. This CDR3 reads CASSAADGEDQPQHF. The CDR3, as DNA: TGTGCCAGCAGCGCCGCAGATGGGGAGGATCAGCCCCAGCATTTT. Supplemented by reference TRBV9 and TRBJ1-5, the full variable domain reads DSGVTQTPKHLITATGQRVTLRCSPRSGDLSVYWYQQSLDQGLQFLIQYYNGEERAKGNILERFSAQQFPDLHSELNLSSLELGDSALYFCASSAADGEDQPQHFGDGTRLSIL.

CDR3: CASSSTGGDEQYF. In DNA, the CDR3 is TGTGCCAGCAGCTCGACAGGTGGCGACGAGCAGTACTTC. J is TRBJ2-7 and V is TRBV11-3, with D possibly being TRBD1 (6 bases). Germline lookup yields CDR1 SGHNT and CDR2 YENEEA. This CDR3 has 13 residues. Trimming took off 4 bases at V and 5 bases at J, with 12 bases between the two ends.

This chain uses TRBV6-6 with TRBJ2-7; possible D gene TRBD2, 6 bases. Per germline, CDR1 MNHNY and CDR2 SVGAGI (reference sequence). This CDR3 region has 16 residues. V lost 4 bases, J lost 4 bases, and 20 bases lay in between. The CDR3 here is CASSSTSLVIVYEQYF. CDR3 in DNA: TGTGCCAGCAGTTCCACTAGCCTCGTTATCGTGTACGAGCAGTACTTC.

The J gene is TRBJ2-3, the V gene TRBV4-2, with D possibly matching TRBD2 (5 bases). Germline V CDR1 and CDR2: LGHNA, YNFKEQ. Trimming left V 6 bases short and J 0 bases short, with 10 bases between. CDR3 length: 14 amino acids. CDR3 bases: TGTGCCAGCAGTCGAGGGTCTAGCACAGATACGCAGTATTTT. This sequence encodes CASSRGSSTDTQYF.

This chain uses TRBV6-5 with TRBJ2-1; 7 bases match TRBD2. This CDR3 has 15 amino acids. CDR1 and CDR2 from the germline V gene are MNHEY and SVGAGI. V lost 2 bases, J lost 4 bases, and 5 bases stayed unmatched. As DNA, the CDR3 is TGTGCCAGCAGTTACGTTGCTAGCGGATACAATGAGCAGTTCTTC. It codes for CASSYVASGYNEQFF.

A single count supports this clone. The chain recombines TRBV5-1 with TRBJ2-1; the match to TRBD2 covers 7 bases. With 2 bases clipped from V and 7 bases from J, the junction kept 12 bases outside the gene matches. The germline V gene encodes CDR1 SGHRS and CDR2 YFSETQ. This CDR3 has 16 residues. The CDR3 here is CASSFGGSPLQNEQFF. The CDR3 bases are TGCGCCAGCAGCTTCGGGGGGAGCCCCCTACAGAATGAGCAGTTCTTC.

The chain combines TRBV15 with TRBJ2-7; maybe TRBD1 (5 bases). V was pared by 0 bases and J by 1 base, with 13 bases between. The V gene's germline CDR1 is LNHNV and CDR2 YYDKDF (reference sequence). The CDR3 is 16 amino acids. CDR3 sequence: CATSRDLGQGSYEQYF. CDR3 coding DNA: TGTGCCACCAGCAGAGATTTGGGGCAGGGTTCCTACGAGCAGTACTTC. The full variable domain, its missing parts supplied by reference TRBV15 and TRBJ2-7, is DAMVIQNPRYQVTQFGKPVTLSCSQTLNHNVMYWYQQKSSQAPKLLFHYYDKDFNNEADTPDNFQSRRPNTSFCFLDIRSPGLGDTAMYLCATSRDLGQGSYEQYFGPGTRLTVT.

CDR3 amino acids: CASSVGPAGGHNEQFF. The DNA of the CDR3 is TGTGCCAGCAGCGTAGGGCCAGCGGGGGGGCACAATGAGCAGTTCTTC. The chain couples TRBV9 to TRBJ2-1, with TRBD2 matching 10 bases. V gave up 0 bases and J gave up 5 bases; unmatched junction bases: 5. CDR1 is SGDLS, CDR2 YYNGEE, per germline. This CDR3 is 16 amino acids long.

The chain couples TRBV5-1 to TRBJ2-5; 9 bases align to TRBD2. Germline CDR1 and CDR2: SGHRS and YFSETQ. After removal of 2 bases from V and 1 base from J, the junction contained 3 bases not matched to a gene. The CDR3 is 15 residues long. CDR3 region: CASSFSGGLQETQYF. The DNA of the CDR3 is TGCGCCAGCAGCTTCAGCGGGGGGCTCCAAGAGACCCAGTACTTC.

The V gene is TRBV10-1, the J gene TRBJ2-5; TRBD1 aligns across 7 bases. CDR1 is WNHNN and CDR2 is SYGVQD in the germline V gene (reference sequence). J lost 9 bases, V lost 0 bases, and 4 bases had no gene match. The CDR3 totals 13 residues. This chain's CDR3 is CASSESPGGAQYF. The DNA for the CDR3 is TGCGCCAGCAGTGAGTCTCCAGGGGGTGCCCAGTACTTC.

V usage is TRBV29-1 and J usage is TRBJ2-1; the D gene is possibly TRBD1 (5 bases). This CDR3 contains 11 residues. Germline V gene lookup returns CDR1 SQVTM and CDR2 ANQGSEA. V lost 7 bases and J 5 bases, leaving 9 bases between the germline ends. CDR3 nucleotide sequence: TGCAGCGCTGACAGAAACAATGAGCAGTTCTTC. This codes for CSADRNNEQFF.